This record concerns one T cell receptor beta chain sequence. Its target is not known. The data derive from a study of cytomegalovirus exposure and HLA in healthy donors. Whole-study results and caveats: Some TCR beta chains (roughly 160 of them) were listed as cytomegalovirus-associated. A subsequent analysis found that TCR clusters from the first cohort also tended to co-occur in the approximately 110 validation repertoires, with approximately 94% of cluster scores above 0.

A roughly 130-subject validation cohort, separate from the approximately 700-subject first cohort, supplied the donors. V shed 2 bases and J 5 bases; nucleotides not matched to a gene: 7. This CDR3 contains 15 residues. Looked up from germline, CDR1 is SGHTA and CDR2 is FQGTGA. Profiled with immunoSEQ multiplex PCR; TCRdb holds only in-frame clones, not every one. The data hold 100,000 to 150,000 clones, with 80% to 90% observed a single time. The sequenced material came from PBMCs. This clonotype was sampled from a woman between 18 and 29 years old in good health and CMV-seronegative. The chain carries TRBV7-3 and TRBJ2-3; 7 bases are shared with TRBD1. In nucleotides, the CDR3 is TGTGCCAGCAGCTTAGTAGGGGGCCAGCAAGATACGCAGTATTTT. Translating gives CASSLVGGQQDTQYF. The full variable domain, completed using reference TRBV7-3 and TRBJ2-3, is GAGVSQTPSNKVTEKGKYVELRCDPISGHTALYWYRQSLGQGPEFLIYFQGTGAADDSGLPNDRFFAVRPEGSVSTLKIQRTERGDSAVYLCASSLVGGQQDTQYFGPGTRLTVL.